The present T cell receptor (beta chain) was sequenced within a study of T-cell memory formation after mild COVID-19. With 0 bases removed from V and 6 bases from J, the gap between germline ends came to 15 bases. Germline CDR1 is MGHRA and CDR2 is YSYEKL. This CDR3 contains 16 residues. General study results and limits: Pre-infection memory carried some responding clones, suggesting that cross-reactive memory joined. The CD4+ clones that contracted clustered mainly within CM and EM, and the CD8+ clones concentrated in EMRA. Clones contracting across day 15 to 85 had a balanced CD4/CD8 profile; later expanding clones leaned CD4+.

TCRdb re-called the 5' RACE reads with MiXCR, one entry per CDR3 protein. The sample lists approximately 580,000 distinct CDR3 sequences; roughly 22% were seen once. This clonotype was counted only a few times. Its antigen is unidentified. The clonotype comes from an adult woman who had mild COVID-19 (a few samples of this study predate the infection). Cell type and time point are not known. The sample comprised PBMCs or a T cell subset sorted from them (not recorded which). V and J are TRBV4-1 and TRBJ1-5; D possibly corresponds to TRBD1 (5 bases). The CDR3 is CASSQELQVLSQPQHF. The CDR3 coding sequence is TGCGCCAGCAGCCAAGAGCTACAGGTCCTCAGTCAGCCCCAGCATTTT.